This entry is about one T cell receptor (beta chain). This sample was taken from a study of T cells in Graves' hyperthyroidism and ophthalmopathy. Amplification yielded TCR beta CDR3 regions, with RNA transcripts as the source. TCR CDR3 regions were first amplified by RT-PCR with HTBI primers. TCRdb itself ran the multiplex PCR reads through MiXCR, one entry per CDR3 protein. The sample carries fewer than 450,000 distinct CDR3 sequences, roughly an eighth recorded once. The V end was cut by 5 bases, the J end by 3 bases, with 8 bases between. This CDR3 region has 12 residues. CDR1 is SQVTM, CDR2 ANQGSEA, per germline.

The TCR comes from a man aged 45-60 years with Graves' ophthalmopathy. V is TRBV29-1 and J is TRBJ1-5; no firm D call. Sample: blood. CDR3 DNA: TGCAGCGTTCGGGGAGACAATCAGCCCCAGCATTTT. Encoded protein: CSVRGDNQPQHF.